This T cell receptor beta chain was retrieved from a study of a mutant IDH1 vaccine in newly diagnosed glioma. Study outcomes and limitations: It seemed that pseudoprogression was not linked to changes in the top peripheral T cell clonotypes.

The time point: week 23, last vaccination. Topical imiquimod accompanied each vaccine dose, which consisted of 300 ug of mutant IDH1 20-mer peptide. Notes on this clone: Its antigen is not identified.

Here immunoSEQ multiplex PCR was the method, and the copy in TCRdb shows in-frame clones only, minus some. The sample records some 30,000 clones, roughly 90% being singletons. There are 15 residues in the CDR3. With 4 bases clipped from V and 7 bases from J, the junction kept 8 bases outside the gene matches. Germline lookup yields CDR1 SGHRS and CDR2 YFSETQ. The clonotype originates from a man aged 35 to 55 with glioma. Material: PBMCs, obtained from a glioma patient whose treatment included an IDH1 peptide vaccine. The rearrangement uses TRBV5-1 and TRBJ1-4; 9 bases align to TRBD1. Written as DNA, the CDR3 is TGCGCCAGCAGCGACGCGACAGGGGGGAGTGAAAAACTGTTTTTT. This sequence encodes CASSDATGGSEKLFF. The full variable domain, its missing parts supplied by reference TRBV5-1 and TRBJ1-4, is KAGVTQTPRYLIKTRGQQVTLSCSPISGHRSVSWYQQTPGQGLQFLFEYFSETQRNKGNFPGRFSGRQFSNSRSEMNVSTLELGDSALYLCASSDATGGSEKLFFGSGTQLSVL.